Sequencing of this TCR beta chain was carried out in a study of OX40 agonist ivuxolimab in advanced cancers. Study-level background: Ivuxolimab was a fully human IgG2 agonistic monoclonal antibody targeting the costimulatory receptor OX40 (CD134). Prior anti-PD-1, anti-PD-L1 or anti-CTLA-4 therapy was permitted, and about two fifths of dose-escalation patients had received checkpoint inhibitors. Of the roughly 50 dose-escalation patients, hepatocellular carcinoma was present in about 19, melanoma in approximately 15, renal cell carcinoma in 9 and head and neck cancer in 9. The paper describes the monotherapy dose-escalation part (N of about 47 patients) of the phase I trial of ivuxolimab. Intravenous ivuxolimab was administered to patients every 2 weeks at six dose levels: 0.01, 0.1, 0.3, 1.5, 3 and 10 mg/kg. The dose-escalation cohort was about 83% male with a mean age of about 58 years, ranging from 23 to 79. Partial responses occurred in three dose-escalation patients, of whom one had hepatocellular carcinoma and two had cutaneous melanoma. Peripheral TCRbeta sequencing aimed to test whether ivuxolimab altered TCR sequence diversity and caused clonal T-cell expansion.

Of note for this clone: There is no known antigen for this receptor. No quality values exist for individual bases; no much larger clone is one base distant.

Findings and caveats that apply to the study as a whole: Low levels of normalized T-cell clonal expansion were also seen in some nonresponding patients. The antigen specificity of the peripheral T cells that underwent clonal expansion was not determined. On average, CD8+ T cells showed more expanded clones than CD4+ T cells after ivuxolimab. At doses of 0.1 to 3.0 mg/kg, clonal expansion of both CD4+ and CD8+ T cells in blood was seen between baseline and week 6. In the 0.1-3.0 mg/kg groups, partial responders had among the lowest normalized peripheral clonal expansion, particularly in CD8+ T cells.

Patients with autoimmune disease history or receiving systemic immunosuppression were excluded from the trial. In every dose cohort, peripheral blood was drawn for TCR sequencing at baseline, cycle 4 day 1, and cycle 7 day 1. Samples came from an open-label, multicenter, first-in-human phase I dose-escalation trial of ivuxolimab. Adults with locally advanced or metastatic head and neck squamous cell, hepatocellular, melanoma or renal cell carcinoma were enrolled in the trial. Before TCR sequencing, CD4+ and CD8+ T cells were separately sorted from peripheral blood. For sequencing of the TCRbeta CDR3 region, genomic DNA was extracted from the sorted cells. The immunoSEQ Assay was used for sequencing of TCRbeta CDR3 regions. TCRdb took over this immuneACCESS table, retaining in-frame rearrangements with V and J assigned. Such tables are incomplete; in checked studies, under half of the missing clones stem from an unresolved V gene, and the remainder is unexplained. Here the sample has 35,000 to 45,000 clones; more than 75% occur a single time. Roughly 12% of the sample lies in the top ten.

V loses 2 bases, J loses 8 bases, and the germline ends lie 3 bases apart. From the germline V gene (reference sequence), CDR1 is MNHEY and CDR2 is SMNVEV. From cysteine to phenylalanine, the CDR3 is 10 amino acids long. The CDR3 DNA has 30 bases and is translated from base 1. The TCR sequence derives from an adult with an advanced solid tumor such as melanoma, head and neck, liver or kidney cancer. Sample: CD4+ or CD8+ T cells sorted from blood, taken in a trial of the OX40 agonist ivuxolimab. The rearrangement combines TRBV27 with TRBJ1-2; no D gene is confidently identified. The CDR3 region reads CASSLKGYTF. The sequence in DNA is TGTGCCAGCAGTTTAAAAGGCTACACCTTC.